A selection of T cell receptor beta chains follows, all from one sample in a study of T cell repertoires in cytomegalovirus infection. Their specific antigens are unknown. Using its own MiXCR run on the reads, TCRdb lists one record per CDR3 protein. The data contain over 100,000 distinct CDR3 sequences, approximately 28% of them singletons. The material sequenced was CD8+ T cells from cultured PBMCs, taken from culture after CMV antigen stimulation. The receptors originated from a human donor in good health (CMV status not recorded). Some clones in this sample may be carry-over from other donors' samples. The CDR3 runs from the conserved cysteine through the conserved F or W. D genes are given only for firm matches. Some rows mark clone size as missing; the rest say once, few, many or name a class of expanded clone.

cdr3_aa,cdr3_nt,v_call,d_call,clone_size,j_call
CASSGDIYSNQPQHF,TGTGCCAGCAGTGGAGACATCTATAGCAATCAGCCCCAGCATTTT,TRBV6-1,-,few,TRBJ1-5
CSAGTGTSGGRETQYF,TGCAGTGCTGGAACCGGGACTAGCGGGGGGAGGGAGACCCAGTACTTC,TRBV20-1,TRBD2,-,TRBJ2-5
CASSWSGTGNEQFF,TGTGCCAGCAGCTGGTCAGGGACAGGCAATGAGCAGTTCTTC,TRBV11-1,TRBD1,once,TRBJ2-1
CASSAGRSYEQYF,TGTGCCAGTTCGGCAGGCAGATCCTACGAGCAGTACTTC,TRBV19,-,few,TRBJ2-7
CASSQDLLAGGSAEQFF,TGCGCCAGCAGCCAAGACCTACTAGCGGGGGGGAGCGCTGAGCAGTTCTTC,TRBV4-1,TRBD2,-,TRBJ2-1
CASSQFASGGNEQYF,TGCGCCAGCAGCCAGTTCGCTAGCGGGGGGAACGAGCAGTACTTC,TRBV4-1,TRBD2,-,TRBJ2-7
CATSETGTTNNEQFF,TGTGCCACCAGTGAGACCGGGACTACTAACAATGAGCAGTTCTTC,TRBV24-1,TRBD2,-,TRBJ2-1
CASSPLLDRDYEQYF,TGTGCCAGCAGCCCCCTCCTTGACAGGGACTACGAGCAGTACTTC,TRBV7-8,TRBD1,many,TRBJ2-7
CASSSGDYNEQFF,TGTGCCAGTAGTAGCGGAGATTACAATGAGCAGTTCTTC,TRBV9,-,-,TRBJ2-1
CASSPGGYGYTF,TGTGCCAGCAGCCCAGGGGGCTATGGCTACACCTTC,TRBV12-3/TRBV12-4,TRBD1,-,TRBJ1-2
CSATGRNYGYTF,TGCAGTGCAACGGGGCGGAACTATGGCTACACCTTC,TRBV20-1,-,-,TRBJ1-2
CASSQALSGYNEQFF,TGTGCCAGCAGCCAAGCCTTATCGGGCTACAATGAGCAGTTCTTC,TRBV12-3/TRBV12-4,-,many,TRBJ2-1
CASSLWDSNQPQHF,TGTGCCAGCAGTTTATGGGACAGCAATCAGCCCCAGCATTTT,TRBV28,-,few,TRBJ1-5
CASRIGGGPLQFF,TGTGCCAGCAGGATCGGGGGGGGGCCTTTACAGTTCTTC,TRBV7-6,TRBD2,-,TRBJ2-1
CSVDGERPFSGGLETQYF,TGCAGCGTTGATGGGGAACGCCCTTTTAGCGGGGGGCTGGAGACCCAGTACTTC,TRBV29-1,TRBD2,many,TRBJ2-5
CASSIGRMEGLAEETQYF,TGTGCCAGTAGTATAGGCCGGATGGAGGGACTAGCGGAAGAGACCCAGTACTTC,TRBV19,TRBD2,few,TRBJ2-5
CASRDRGSPEAFF,TGTGCCAGCAGGGACAGGGGGTCGCCTGAAGCTTTCTTT,TRBV6-4,TRBD1,-,TRBJ1-1
CASSLDRVSYEQYF,TGCGCCAGCAGCTTGGATCGGGTCTCCTACGAGCAGTACTTC,TRBV5-1,-,-,TRBJ2-7
CASSGRTEQETQYF,TGTGCCAGTAGTGGCCGGACGGAGCAAGAGACCCAGTACTTC,TRBV19,-,-,TRBJ2-5
CAISEGAAGNEKLFF,TGTGCCATCAGTGAGGGCGCGGCTGGTAATGAAAAACTGTTTTTT,TRBV10-3,-,few,TRBJ1-4
CASSIAQRGHNEQFF,TGTGCCAGTAGTATAGCCCAGCGGGGGCACAATGAGCAGTTCTTC,TRBV19,TRBD2,few,TRBJ2-1
CASRGLYGYTF,TGTGCCAGCAGAGGGCTTTATGGCTACACCTTC,TRBV9,-,-,TRBJ1-2
CAGRAGLYNEQFF,TGTGCCGGAAGAGCAGGGTTATACAATGAGCAGTTCTTC,TRBV2,-,many,TRBJ2-1
CSARDYNSGGDTQYF,TGCAGTGCTAGAGATTATAACAGCGGGGGAGATACGCAGTATTTT,TRBV20-1,TRBD2,-,TRBJ2-3